A selection of T cell receptor beta chains follows, all from one sample in a study of shared clonotypes between healthy human individuals. This table comes from immunoSEQ multiplex PCR, and its TCRdb copy is limited to in-frame clones, with some not included. The table shows 2 million to 2.5 million clones, with almost 96% occurring only once. Sample: naive CD4+ T cells sorted from blood. Receptors originate from a man aged 18-30 years in good health. Both conserved end residues are part of each CDR3. Fields, in order: V gene, J gene, CDR3 protein.

TRBV9	TRBJ1-1	CASSEQGNTEAFF
TRBV25-1	TRBJ1-3	CASISGTASGNTIYF
TRBV6-1	TRBJ2-7	CASKSAGTYEQYF
TRBV5-4	TRBJ1-5	CASSLGGTGGNQPQHF
TRBV7-2	TRBJ1-5	CASSSGQGEYQPQHF
TRBV6-6	TRBJ2-5	CASRTTGEGETQYF
TRBV2	TRBJ2-7	CASRGQGTEQYF
TRBV4-3	TRBJ2-7	CASSQVSSGDSSYEQYF
TRBV6-5	TRBJ2-3	CASSSWGRAVGYTQYF
TRBV5-6	TRBJ1-1	CASSLVVGTEAFF
TRBV7-9	TRBJ1-2	CASSGGTGGYRSGYTF
TRBV7-2	TRBJ2-5	CASSPWTSGGKETQYF
TRBV2	TRBJ1-4	CASSELGSNEKLFF
TRBV10-2	TRBJ1-4	CASSDGTRGNEKLFF
TRBV5-1	TRBJ2-2	CASSLGVLAGYTGELFF
TRBV5-1	TRBJ1-2	CASTTTGSYGYTF
TRBV5-1	TRBJ2-7	CASRDGTAGGYEQYF
TRBV6-5	TRBJ1-2	CASSYSGFSPYGYTF
TRBV11-2	TRBJ2-5	CASSLAVNLSRTQYF
TRBV4-3	TRBJ2-3	CASSHGTDTQYF
TRBV2	TRBJ2-7	CASNFWLSYEQYF
TRBV2	TRBJ2-5	CASSGSYQETQYF
TRBV7-2	TRBJ2-4	CASSPGLGAKNIQYF
TRBV2	TRBJ1-6	CASRGPSLWGTYNSPLHF
TRBV19	TRBJ2-7	CASSLDKSSYEQYF
TRBV13	TRBJ2-1	CASSREKGIYNEQFF
TRBV15	TRBJ2-1	CATSRDTSGSVDEQFF
TRBV28	TRBJ1-5	CASSTGQLRNQPQHF
TRBV19	TRBJ1-3	CASTQVQSGNTIYF
TRBV28	TRBJ1-1	CASTVQGPLRTEAFF
TRBV5-6	TRBJ1-5	CASSRGDSNQPQHF
TRBV6-6	TRBJ1-6	CASSSVDSPLHF
TRBV7-2	TRBJ2-1	CASSFGTSGYNEQFF
TRBV27	TRBJ2-7	CASSQLGAGRVEQYF
TRBV5-1	TRBJ2-5	CASSQGVGQQETQYF
TRBV4-3	TRBJ2-7	CASSQEGTGAYEQYF
TRBV10-2	TRBJ1-5	CASSGQGSQPQHF
TRBV5-4	TRBJ2-3	CASSLGLADTDTQYF
TRBV10-2	TRBJ1-1	CASSKGARTEAFF
TRBV6-1	TRBJ1-1	CASSEWGGLAEAFF
TRBV7-2	TRBJ2-3	CASSPDYTDTQYF
TRBV19	TRBJ1-2	CASRRGGDYGYTF
TRBV18	TRBJ2-2	CASSQNDRGNTGELFF
TRBV27	TRBJ2-5	CASSPGRLAGALPTQYF
TRBV5-1	TRBJ2-7	CASSLDGRASYEQYF
TRBV13	TRBJ2-6	CASRSGTGLSGANVLTF
TRBV10-3	TRBJ2-1	CAISVGTSGNNEQFF
TRBV6-1	TRBJ1-5	CASSDGSVGNQPQHF